This TCR beta chain came from a study of T cells in Graves' hyperthyroidism and ophthalmopathy. RNA transcripts were the template for amplifying TCR beta CDR3 regions. First-round RT-PCR of the TCR CDR3 relied on the HTBI primer set. TCRdb fed the multiplex PCR reads into MiXCR, producing one record per CDR3 protein. The table lists 280,000 or so distinct CDR3 sequences, around a quarter of them singletons. The clonotype comes from a man in his forties with Graves' hyperthyroidism that later progressed to Graves' ophthalmopathy. The sequencing sample was made of blood.

The CDR3 DNA reads TGTGCCGGTAGGACAGGGTACAATCAGCCCCAGCATTTT. It translates to CAGRTGYNQPQHF. The J gene is TRBJ1-5, the V gene TRBV6-1; TRBD1 aligns across 8 bases. The CDR3 is 13 amino acids. With 11 bases clipped from V and 3 bases from J, the junction kept 6 bases outside the gene matches. Germline V gene data show CDR1 as MNHNS and CDR2 as SASEGT.